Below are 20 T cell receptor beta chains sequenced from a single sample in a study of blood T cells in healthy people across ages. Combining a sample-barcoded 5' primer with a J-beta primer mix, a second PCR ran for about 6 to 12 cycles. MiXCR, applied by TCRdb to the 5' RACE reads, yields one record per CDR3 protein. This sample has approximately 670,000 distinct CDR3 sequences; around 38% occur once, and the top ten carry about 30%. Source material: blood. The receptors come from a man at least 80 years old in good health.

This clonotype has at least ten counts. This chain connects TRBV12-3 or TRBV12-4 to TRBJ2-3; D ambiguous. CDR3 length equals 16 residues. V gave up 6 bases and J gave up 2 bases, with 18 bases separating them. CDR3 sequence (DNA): TGTGCCAGCAGCCCCCTTGGCGCGCTATCCACAGATACGCAGTATTTT. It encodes CASSPLGALSTDTQYF.

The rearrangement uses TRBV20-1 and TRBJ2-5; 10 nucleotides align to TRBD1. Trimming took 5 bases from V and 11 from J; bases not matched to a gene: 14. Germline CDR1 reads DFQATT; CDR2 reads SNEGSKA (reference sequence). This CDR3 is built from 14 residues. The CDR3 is CSASTKGQGGKQYF. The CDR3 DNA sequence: TGCAGTGCTTCGACAAAAGGACAGGGGGGCAAGCAGTACTTC.

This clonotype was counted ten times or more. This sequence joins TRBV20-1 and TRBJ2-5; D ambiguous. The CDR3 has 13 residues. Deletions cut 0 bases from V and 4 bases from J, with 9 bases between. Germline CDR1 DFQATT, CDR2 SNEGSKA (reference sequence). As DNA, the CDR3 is TGCAGTGCTAGAGACCCCAAGGGAGAGACCCAGTACTTC. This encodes CSARDPKGETQYF.

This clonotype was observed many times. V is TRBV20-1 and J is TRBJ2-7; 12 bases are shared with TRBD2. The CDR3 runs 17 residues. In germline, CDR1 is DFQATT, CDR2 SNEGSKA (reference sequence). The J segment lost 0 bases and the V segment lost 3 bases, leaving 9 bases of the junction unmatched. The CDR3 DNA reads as TGCAGTGCTAGGTCCCAGCCTAGCGGGAGGGCCTCCTACGAGCAGTACTTC. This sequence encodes CSARSQPSGRASYEQYF.

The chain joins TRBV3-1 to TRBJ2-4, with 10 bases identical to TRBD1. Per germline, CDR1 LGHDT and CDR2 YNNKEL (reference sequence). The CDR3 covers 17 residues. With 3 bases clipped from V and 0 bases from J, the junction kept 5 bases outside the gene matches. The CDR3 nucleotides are TGTGCCAGCAGCCAGACGGGACAGGGGCTAGCCAAAAACATTCAGTACTTC. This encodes CASSQTGQGLAKNIQYF.

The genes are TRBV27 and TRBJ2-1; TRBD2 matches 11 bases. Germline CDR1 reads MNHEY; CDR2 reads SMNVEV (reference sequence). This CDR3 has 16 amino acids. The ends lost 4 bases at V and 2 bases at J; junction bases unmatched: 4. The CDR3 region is CASSSKGLAAYNEQFF. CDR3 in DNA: TGTGCCAGCAGTTCCAAGGGACTAGCGGCCTACAATGAGCAGTTCTTC.

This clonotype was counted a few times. CDR3 sequence: CASSSRGQHQETQYF. Here the CDR3 DNA reads TGTGCCAGCAGCAGTAGAGGGCAGCACCAAGAGACCCAGTACTTC. J is TRBJ2-5 and V is TRBV21-1; TRBD2, the D gene given by the table, was not confirmed from the DNA. TRBV21-1 is a pseudogene. The CDR3 runs 15 residues.

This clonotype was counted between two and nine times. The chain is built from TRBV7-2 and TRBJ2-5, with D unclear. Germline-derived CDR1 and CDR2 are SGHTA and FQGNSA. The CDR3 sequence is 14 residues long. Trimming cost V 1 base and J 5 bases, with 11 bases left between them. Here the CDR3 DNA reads TGTGCCAGCAGCTTAGTGGGTATCGGGGAGACCCAGTACTTC. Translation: CASSLVGIGETQYF.

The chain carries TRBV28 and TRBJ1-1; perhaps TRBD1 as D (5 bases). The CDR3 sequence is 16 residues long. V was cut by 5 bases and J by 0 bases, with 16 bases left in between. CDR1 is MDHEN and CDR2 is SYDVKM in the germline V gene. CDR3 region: CASSLPGAGMNTEAFF. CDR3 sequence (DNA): TGTGCCAGCAGTCTCCCCGGGGCGGGTATGAACACTGAAGCTTTCTTT.

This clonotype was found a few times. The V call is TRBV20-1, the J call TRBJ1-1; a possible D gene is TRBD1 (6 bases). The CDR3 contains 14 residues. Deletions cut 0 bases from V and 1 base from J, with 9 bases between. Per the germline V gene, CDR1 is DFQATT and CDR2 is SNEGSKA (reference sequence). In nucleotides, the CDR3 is TGCAGTGCTAGAGAGTCGGACAGGAACACTGAAGCTTTCTTT. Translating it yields CSARESDRNTEAFF.

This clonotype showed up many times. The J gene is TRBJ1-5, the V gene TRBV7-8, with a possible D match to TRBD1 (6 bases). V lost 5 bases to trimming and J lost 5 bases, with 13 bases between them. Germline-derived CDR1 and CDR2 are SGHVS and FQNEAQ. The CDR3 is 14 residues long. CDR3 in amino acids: CASSPGTSYQPQHF. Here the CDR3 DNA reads TGTGCCAGCAGCCCTGGGACATCTTATCAGCCCCAGCATTTT.

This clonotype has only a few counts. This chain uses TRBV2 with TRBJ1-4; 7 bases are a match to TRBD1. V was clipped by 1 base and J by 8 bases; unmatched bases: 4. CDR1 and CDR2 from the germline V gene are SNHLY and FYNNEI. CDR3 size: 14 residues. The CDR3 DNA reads TGTGCCAGCAGTGAAGACAGGGGACGAGAAAAACTGTTTTTT. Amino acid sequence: CASSEDRGREKLFF.

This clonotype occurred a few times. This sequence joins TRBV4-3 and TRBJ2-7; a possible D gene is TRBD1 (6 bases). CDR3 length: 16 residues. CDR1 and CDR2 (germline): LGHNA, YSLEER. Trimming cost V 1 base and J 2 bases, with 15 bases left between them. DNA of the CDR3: TGCGCCAGCAGCCAAGTCCCCGGGGCAGGGGCCTACGAGCAGTACTTC. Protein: CASSQVPGAGAYEQYF.

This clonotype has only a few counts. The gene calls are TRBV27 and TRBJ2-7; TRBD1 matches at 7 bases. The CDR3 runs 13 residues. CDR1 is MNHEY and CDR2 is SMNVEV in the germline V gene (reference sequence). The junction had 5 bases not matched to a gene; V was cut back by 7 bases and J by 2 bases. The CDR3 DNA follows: TGTGCCAGCAACAAGACAGGGCCCTACGAGCAGTACTTC. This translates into CASNKTGPYEQYF.

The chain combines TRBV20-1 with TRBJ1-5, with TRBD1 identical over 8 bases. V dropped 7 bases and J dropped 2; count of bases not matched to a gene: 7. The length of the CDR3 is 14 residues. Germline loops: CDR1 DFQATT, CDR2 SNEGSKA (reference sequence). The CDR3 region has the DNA TGCAGTGTCGACAGGGGTCGAGGCAATCAGCCCCAGCATTTT. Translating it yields CSVDRGRGNQPQHF.

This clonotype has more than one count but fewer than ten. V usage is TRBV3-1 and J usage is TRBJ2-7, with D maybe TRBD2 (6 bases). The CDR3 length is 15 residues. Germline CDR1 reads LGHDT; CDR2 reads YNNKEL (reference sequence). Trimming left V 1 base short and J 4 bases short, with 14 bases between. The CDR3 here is CASSQAGGSLYEQYF. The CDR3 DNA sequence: TGTGCCAGCAGCCAAGCTGGGGGGAGTCTTTACGAGCAGTACTTC.

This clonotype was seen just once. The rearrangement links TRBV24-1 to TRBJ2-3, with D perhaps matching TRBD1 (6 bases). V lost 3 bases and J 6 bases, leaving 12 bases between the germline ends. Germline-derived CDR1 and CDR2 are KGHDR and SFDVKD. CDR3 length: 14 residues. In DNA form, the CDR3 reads TGTGCCACCAGTGATACCCCCAGGGGCGATACGCAGTATTTT. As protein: CATSDTPRGDTQYF.

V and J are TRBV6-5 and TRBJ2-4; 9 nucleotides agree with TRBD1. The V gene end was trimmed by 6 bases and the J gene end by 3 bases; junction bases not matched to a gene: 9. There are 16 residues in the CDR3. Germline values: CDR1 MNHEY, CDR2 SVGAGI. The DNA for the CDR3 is TGTGCCAGCAGCCAGTCCCGGGACAGGGACAAAAACATTCAGTACTTC. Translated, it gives CASSQSRDRDKNIQYF.

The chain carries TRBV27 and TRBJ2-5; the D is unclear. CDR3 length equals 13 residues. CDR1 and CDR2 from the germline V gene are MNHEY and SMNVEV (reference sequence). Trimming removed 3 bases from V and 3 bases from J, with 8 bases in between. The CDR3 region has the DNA TGTGCCAGCAGTTTTGGAACAGAAGAGACCCAGTACTTC. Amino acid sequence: CASSFGTEETQYF.

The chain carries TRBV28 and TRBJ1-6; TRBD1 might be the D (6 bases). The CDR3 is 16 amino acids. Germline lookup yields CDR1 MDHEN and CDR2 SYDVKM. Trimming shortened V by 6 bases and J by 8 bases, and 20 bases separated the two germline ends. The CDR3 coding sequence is TGTGCCAGCAGCTTCCGGGACAACCCGTGGGATTCACCCCTCCACTTT. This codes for CASSFRDNPWDSPLHF.